The 13 T cell receptor beta chains below were found in one sample sequenced in a study of blood T cell repertoires in COVID-19. The assay was immunoSEQ multiplex PCR, and TCRdb's table has in-frame clones only and misses some. The table has over 85,000 clones, 88% seen once; the top ten hold approximately 3.3%. What was sequenced was peripheral blood. These receptors all stem from a woman between 50 and 59 years old with acute or convalescent COVID-19.

The CDR3 DNA follows: TGCGCCAGCAGCCTCACCGGGACAGCGGACAATGAGCAGTTCTTC. Translating it yields CASSLTGTADNEQFF. J is TRBJ2-1 and V is TRBV5-1, with TRBD1 matching over 7 bases. CDR3 length: 15 amino acids. In germline, CDR1 is SGHRS, CDR2 YFSETQ. J gave up 5 bases and V 4 bases, and 9 bases lay outside the gene matches.

The V gene is TRBV28, the J gene TRBJ1-6; perhaps TRBD1 as D (6 bases). Germline CDR1 MDHEN, CDR2 SYDVKM. V was clipped by 6 bases and J by 8 bases, with 14 bases between them. The CDR3 has 14 amino acids. CDR3 region: CASRGQGRYSPLHF. CDR3 nucleotides: TGTGCCAGCAGGGGGCAGGGGCGGTATTCACCCCTCCACTTT.

The chain recombines TRBV4-2 with TRBJ2-7; D remains ambiguous. Germline loops: CDR1 LGHNA, CDR2 YNFKEQ. The CDR3 extends over 14 amino acids. V gave up 1 base and J gave up 6 bases, with 13 bases separating them. The CDR3 DNA reads as TGTGCCAGCAGCCAAGCCCCAGGCATTGTCGAGCAGTACTTC. Translated, it gives CASSQAPGIVEQYF.

The V and J genes are TRBV6-1 and TRBJ2-7; TRBD2 aligns across 9 bases. CDR1 is MNHNS and CDR2 is SASEGT in the germline V gene. Trimming at V came to 0 bases and at J to 4 bases, leaving 31 bases not matched to a gene. The CDR3 is 24 residues long. This CDR3 is CASSEALPGSYGLAGKRRVYEQYF. The CDR3 DNA sequence: TGTGCCAGCAGTGAAGCGCTTCCGGGGTCCTACGGTCTAGCGGGAAAGCGGCGGGTTTACGAGCAGTACTTC.

This sequence joins TRBV21-1 and TRBJ2-7; the table calls TRBD1, which could not be checked here. TRBV21-1 is recorded as a pseudogene. The CDR3 loop spans 16 amino acids. CDR3 in DNA: TGTGCCAGCAGCGTTCTTTTCGGGACAGGGTTCTACGAGCAGTACTTC. Encoded protein: CASSVLFGTGFYEQYF.

This sequence joins TRBV6-5 and TRBJ1-5, with 8 bases matching TRBD1. The CDR3 has 14 amino acids. Germline loops: CDR1 MNHEY, CDR2 SVGAGI. V trimming: 5 bases; J trimming: 5 bases; junction bases outside the gene matches: 5. CDR3: CASSRTGSDQPQHF. The CDR3 DNA sequence: TGTGCCAGCAGTCGGACAGGGTCGGATCAGCCCCAGCATTTT.

This clone has only one observation. The chain joins TRBV24-1 to TRBJ2-2; 16 nucleotides match TRBD2. From germline, CDR1 is KGHDR and CDR2 SFDVKD. V was clipped by 5 bases and J by 6 bases; unmatched bases: 26. The CDR3 is made up of 24 amino acids. The CDR3 spells CATSGPGTGGPRGTSGRESGELFF. For the CDR3, the DNA is TGTGCCACCAGTGGTCCCGGGACGGGGGGACCCCGAGGGACTAGCGGGAGGGAGTCCGGGGAGCTGTTTTTT.

This chain connects TRBV24-1 to TRBJ2-1, with 12 nucleotides matching TRBD2. Trimming removed 1 base from V and 9 bases from J; junction bases left unmatched: 6. CDR1 and CDR2 (germline): KGHDR, SFDVKD. CDR3 length: 16 residues. This CDR3 is CATSDLTSGRTVEQFF. The CDR3 region has the DNA TGTGCCACCAGTGATTTAACTAGCGGGAGGACGGTTGAGCAGTTCTTC.

This rearrangement joins TRBV3-1 (or the pseudogene TRBV3-2) to TRBJ2-2; the D gene is possibly TRBD2 (5 bases). The germline gives CDR1 LGHDT, CDR2 YNNKEL (reference sequence). V shed 5 bases and J shed 7 bases, with 11 bases lying between them. The CDR3 loop spans 13 amino acids. CDR3 bases: TGTGCCAGCAGCTGGTCCGCGGGCGGGGAGCTGTTTTTT. Residues: CASSWSAGGELFF.

The chain couples TRBV9 to TRBJ2-4; D possibly corresponds to TRBD2 (5 bases). Trimming shortened V by 1 base and J by 6 bases, and 8 bases separated the two germline ends. Germline V gene sequence: CDR1 SGDLS, CDR2 YYNGEE. This CDR3 comprises 13 residues. This CDR3 reads CASSVTEGNIQYF. The CDR3 DNA is TGTGCCAGCAGCGTAACAGAGGGAAACATTCAGTACTTC.

The genes are TRBV11-2 and TRBJ2-7, with D unclear. V lost 2 bases to trimming and J lost 0 bases, with 8 bases between them. In germline, CDR1 is SGHAT, CDR2 FQNNGV. The CDR3 runs 14 residues. CDR3 coding DNA: TGTGCCAGCAGCTTAAGACTGAGCTCCTACGAGCAGTACTTC. Translating gives CASSLRLSSYEQYF. Combining the CDR3 with reference TRBV11-2 and TRBJ2-7 gives the whole variable domain EAGVAQSPRYKIIEKRQSVAFWCNPISGHATLYWYQQILGQGPKLLIQFQNNGVVDDSQLPKDRFSAERLKGVDSTLKIQPAKLEDSAVYLCASSLRLSSYEQYFGPGTRLTVT.

This clone has a handful of counts. This chain joins TRBV5-1 and TRBJ2-7, with 7 nucleotides matching TRBD2. The CDR3 spans 16 residues. With V trimmed by 4 bases and J by 0 bases, 10 bases remained unmatched. The germline gives CDR1 SGHRS, CDR2 YFSETQ. In DNA form, the CDR3 reads TGCGCCAGCAGCCCCGGGGGGAAAAGGGGCTCCTACGAGCAGTACTTC. As protein: CASSPGGKRGSYEQYF.

The chain has TRBV11-3 and TRBJ2-2, with D possibly matching TRBD2 (5 bases). V was trimmed by 0 bases and J by 9 bases, leaving 11 bases between them. Germline V gene sequence: CDR1 SGHNT, CDR2 YENEEA. This CDR3 has 14 amino acids. The CDR3 DNA sequence: TGTGCCAGCAGCTTAGAACCCCTCGGGAGGGAGCTGTTTTTT. Protein sequence: CASSLEPLGRELFF.